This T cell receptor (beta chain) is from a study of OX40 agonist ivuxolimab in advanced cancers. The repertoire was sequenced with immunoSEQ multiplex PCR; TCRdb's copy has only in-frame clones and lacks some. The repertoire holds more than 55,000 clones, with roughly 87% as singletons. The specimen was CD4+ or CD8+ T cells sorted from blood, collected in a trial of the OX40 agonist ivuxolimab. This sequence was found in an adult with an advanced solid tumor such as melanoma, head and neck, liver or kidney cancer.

CDR3 coding DNA: TGTGCCAGCAGCAAATGTGGTAGCGGGATCACAGATACGCAGTATTTT. This sequence encodes CASSKCGSGITDTQYF. The chain links TRBV21-1 to TRBJ2-3; no check of the table's D call, TRBD2, against the DNA was made. TRBV21-1 is designated a pseudogene. This CDR3 contains 16 residues.